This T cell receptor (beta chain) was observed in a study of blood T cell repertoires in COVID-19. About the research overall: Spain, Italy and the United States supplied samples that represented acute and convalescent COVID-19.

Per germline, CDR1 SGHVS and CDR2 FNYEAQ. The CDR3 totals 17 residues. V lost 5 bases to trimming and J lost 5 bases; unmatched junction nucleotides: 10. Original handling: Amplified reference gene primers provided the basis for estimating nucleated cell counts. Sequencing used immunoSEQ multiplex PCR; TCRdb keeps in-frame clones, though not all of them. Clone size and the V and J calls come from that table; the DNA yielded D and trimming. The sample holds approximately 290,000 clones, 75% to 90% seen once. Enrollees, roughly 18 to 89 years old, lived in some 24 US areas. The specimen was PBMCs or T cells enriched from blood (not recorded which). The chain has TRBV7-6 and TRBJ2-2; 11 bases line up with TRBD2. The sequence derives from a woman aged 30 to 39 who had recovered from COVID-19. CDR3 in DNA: TGTGCCAGCAGCGCCGGGACTAGCGGATTACGAACCGGGGAGCTGTTTTTT. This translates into CASSAGTSGLRTGELFF.